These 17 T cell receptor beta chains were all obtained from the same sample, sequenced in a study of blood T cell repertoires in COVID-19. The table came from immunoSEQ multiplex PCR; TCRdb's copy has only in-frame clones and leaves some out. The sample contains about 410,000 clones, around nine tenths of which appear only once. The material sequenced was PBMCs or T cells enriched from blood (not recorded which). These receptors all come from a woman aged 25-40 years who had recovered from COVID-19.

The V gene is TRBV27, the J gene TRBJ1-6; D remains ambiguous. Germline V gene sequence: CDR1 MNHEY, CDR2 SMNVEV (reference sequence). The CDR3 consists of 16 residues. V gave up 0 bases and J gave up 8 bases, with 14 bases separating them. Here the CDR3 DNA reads TGTGCCAGCAGTTTATCCATGGGGATGAGGGATTCACCCCTCCACTTT. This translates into CASSLSMGMRDSPLHF.

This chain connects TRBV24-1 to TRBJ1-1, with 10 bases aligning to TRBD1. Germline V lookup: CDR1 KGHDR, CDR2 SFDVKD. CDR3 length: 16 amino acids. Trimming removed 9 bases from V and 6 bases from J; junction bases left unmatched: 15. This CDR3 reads CATQTTGGESSSEAFF. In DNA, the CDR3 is TGTGCCACCCAAACGACAGGGGGCGAATCTTCGTCTGAAGCTTTCTTT.

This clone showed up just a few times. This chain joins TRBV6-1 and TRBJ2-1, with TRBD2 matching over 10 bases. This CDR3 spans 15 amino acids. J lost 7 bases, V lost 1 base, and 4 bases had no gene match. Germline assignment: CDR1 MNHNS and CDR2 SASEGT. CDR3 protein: CASSEESGGANEQFF. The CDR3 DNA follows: TGTGCCAGCAGTGAAGAAAGCGGGGGGGCTAATGAGCAGTTCTTC.

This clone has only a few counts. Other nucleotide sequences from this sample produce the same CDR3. The CDR3 sequence is CASSLSDTGELFF. CDR3 sequence (DNA): TGTGCCAGCAGCTTATCTGACACCGGGGAGCTGTTTTTT. The chain uses TRBV11-2 and TRBJ2-2; D unresolved. V was cut by 2 bases and J by 3 bases, with 4 bases left in between. Per germline, CDR1 SGHAT and CDR2 FQNNGV. The CDR3 sequence is 13 residues long.

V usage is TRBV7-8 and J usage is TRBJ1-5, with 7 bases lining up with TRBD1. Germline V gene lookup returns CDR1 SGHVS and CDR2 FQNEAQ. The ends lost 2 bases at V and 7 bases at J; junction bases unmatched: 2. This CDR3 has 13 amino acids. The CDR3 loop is CASSLQGGQPQHF. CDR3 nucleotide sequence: TGTGCCAGCAGCTTACAGGGGGGACAGCCCCAGCATTTT.

CDR3 sequence: CASKRDIRTDTQYF. The CDR3 DNA sequence: TGTGCCAGCAAAAGGGACATACGCACAGATACGCAGTATTTT. The chain is built from TRBV7-3 and TRBJ2-3, with D tentatively TRBD1 (6 bases). The CDR3 sequence is 14 residues long. The V end lost 7 bases, the J end lost 1 base, and 12 bases lay between the germline ends. The V gene's germline CDR1 is SGHTA and CDR2 FQGTGA.

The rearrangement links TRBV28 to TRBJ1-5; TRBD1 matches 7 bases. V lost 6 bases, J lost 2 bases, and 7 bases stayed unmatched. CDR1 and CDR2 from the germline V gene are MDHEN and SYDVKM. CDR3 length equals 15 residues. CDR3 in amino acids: CASRAGGTGNQPQHF. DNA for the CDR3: TGTGCCAGCAGGGCAGGGGGAACTGGCAATCAGCCCCAGCATTTT. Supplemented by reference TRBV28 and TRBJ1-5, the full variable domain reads DVKVTQSSRYLVKRTGEKVFLECVQDMDHENMFWYRQDPGLGLRLIYFSYDVKMKEKGDIPEGYSVSREKKERFSLILESASTNQTSMYLCASRAGGTGNQPQHFGDGTRLSIL.

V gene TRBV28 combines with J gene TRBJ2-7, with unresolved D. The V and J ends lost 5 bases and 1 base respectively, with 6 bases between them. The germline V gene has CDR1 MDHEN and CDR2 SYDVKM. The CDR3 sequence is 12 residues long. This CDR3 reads CASSALSYEQYF. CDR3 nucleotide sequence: TGTGCCAGCAGTGCCCTATCCTACGAGCAGTACTTC.

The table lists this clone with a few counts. Here the CDR3 DNA reads TGTGCCAGCGGAGCGGGAGGGCTCGGCGGCACAGATACGCAGTATTTT. Protein: CASGAGGLGGTDTQYF. The gene calls are TRBV28 and TRBJ2-3; TRBD2 agrees at 10 bases. This CDR3 is built from 16 residues. Germline CDR1 MDHEN, CDR2 SYDVKM. The V and J ends lost 8 bases and 1 base, in that order; junction bases with no gene match: 9.

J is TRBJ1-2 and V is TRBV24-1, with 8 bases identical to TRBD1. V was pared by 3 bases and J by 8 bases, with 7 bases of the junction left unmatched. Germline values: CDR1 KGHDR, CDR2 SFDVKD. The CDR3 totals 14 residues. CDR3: CATSDRTGITGYTF. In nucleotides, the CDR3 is TGTGCCACCAGTGATCGGACAGGGATTACGGGCTACACCTTC.

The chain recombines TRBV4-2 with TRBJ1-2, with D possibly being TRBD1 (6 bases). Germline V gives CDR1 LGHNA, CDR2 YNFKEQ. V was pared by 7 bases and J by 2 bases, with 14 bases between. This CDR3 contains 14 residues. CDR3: CASKVPGANYGYTF. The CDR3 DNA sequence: TGTGCCAGCAAGGTCCCAGGGGCAAACTATGGCTACACCTTC.

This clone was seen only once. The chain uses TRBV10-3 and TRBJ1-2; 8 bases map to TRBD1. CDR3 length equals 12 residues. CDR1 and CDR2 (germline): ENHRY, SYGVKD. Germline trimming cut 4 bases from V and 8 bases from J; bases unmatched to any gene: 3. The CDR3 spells CAISGQGIGYTF. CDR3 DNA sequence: TGTGCCATCAGTGGACAGGGGATCGGCTACACCTTC.

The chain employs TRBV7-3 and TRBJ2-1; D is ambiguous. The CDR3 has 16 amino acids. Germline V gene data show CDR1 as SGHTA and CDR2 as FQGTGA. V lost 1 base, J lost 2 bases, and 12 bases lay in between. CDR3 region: CASSLSPRRAYNEQFF. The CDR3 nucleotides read TGTGCCAGCAGCTTAAGTCCGCGGCGAGCCTACAATGAGCAGTTCTTC.

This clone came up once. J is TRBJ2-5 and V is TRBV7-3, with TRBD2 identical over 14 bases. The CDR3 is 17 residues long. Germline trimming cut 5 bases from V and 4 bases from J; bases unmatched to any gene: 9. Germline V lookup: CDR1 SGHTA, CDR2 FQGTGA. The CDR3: CASSPTSGGALGETQYF. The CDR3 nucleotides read TGTGCCAGCAGCCCGACTAGCGGGGGGGCCCTGGGAGAGACCCAGTACTTC.

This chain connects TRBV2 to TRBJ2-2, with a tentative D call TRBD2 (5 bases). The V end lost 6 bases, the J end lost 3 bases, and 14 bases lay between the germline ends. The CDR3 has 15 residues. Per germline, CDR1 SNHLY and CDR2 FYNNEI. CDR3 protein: CASRLAFGDTGELFF. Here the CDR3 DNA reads TGTGCCAGCAGGCTAGCTTTCGGGGACACCGGGGAGCTGTTTTTT. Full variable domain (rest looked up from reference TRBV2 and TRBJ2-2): EPEVTQTPSHQVTQMGQEVILRCVPISNHLYFYWYRQILGQKVEFLVSFYNNEISEKSEIFDDQFSVERPDGSNFTLKIRSTKLEDSAMYFCASRLAFGDTGELFFGEGSRLTVL.

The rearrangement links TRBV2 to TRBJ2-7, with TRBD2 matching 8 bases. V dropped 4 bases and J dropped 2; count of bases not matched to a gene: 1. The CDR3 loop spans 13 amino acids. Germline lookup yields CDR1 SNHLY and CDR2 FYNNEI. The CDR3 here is CASSVTSAYEQYF. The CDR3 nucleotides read TGTGCCAGCAGTGTGACTAGCGCCTACGAGCAGTACTTC.

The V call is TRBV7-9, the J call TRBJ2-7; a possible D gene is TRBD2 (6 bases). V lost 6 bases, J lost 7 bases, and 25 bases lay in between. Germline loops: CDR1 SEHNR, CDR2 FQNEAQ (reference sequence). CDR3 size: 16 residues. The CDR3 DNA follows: TGTGCCAGCAGTCGCCCCGGGGCGGAGGGAGTAGGTGAGCAGTACTTC. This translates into CASSRPGAEGVGEQYF.